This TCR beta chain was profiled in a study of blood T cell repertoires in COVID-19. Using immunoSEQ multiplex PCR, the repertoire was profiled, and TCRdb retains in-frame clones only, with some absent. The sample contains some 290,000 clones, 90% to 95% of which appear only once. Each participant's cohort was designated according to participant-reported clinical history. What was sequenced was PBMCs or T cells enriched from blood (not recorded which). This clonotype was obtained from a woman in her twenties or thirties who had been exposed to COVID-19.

DNA for the CDR3: TGCGCCAGCAGCCACCAACTCCCGTCGAACACTGAAGCTTTCTTT. Amino acid sequence: CASSHQLPSNTEAFF. The chain joins TRBV4-1 to TRBJ1-1; D unresolved. Germline lookup yields CDR1 MGHRA and CDR2 YSYEKL. The CDR3 loop spans 15 amino acids. V gave up 3 bases and J gave up 1 base, with 12 bases separating them.